Below, 21 T cell receptor beta chains from the same sample are listed, as sequenced in a study of a mutant IDH1 vaccine in newly diagnosed glioma. The time point denotes: week 47, end of study. Doses of 300 ug of mutant IDH1 20-mer peptide were given with topical imiquimod. Using immunoSEQ multiplex PCR, the repertoire was profiled, and TCRdb retains in-frame clones only, with some absent. Altogether tens of thousands of clones are present, around 83% being singletons, with the ten largest covering 3.2%. These TCRs are of unknown antigen specificity. The sequencing here drew on PBMCs, taken from a glioma patient whose treatment included an IDH1 peptide vaccine. Receptors were obtained from a woman aged 50 to 60 with glioma.

The chain joins TRBV27 to TRBJ1-5, with D unresolved. The germline V gene has CDR1 MNHEY and CDR2 SMNVEV (reference sequence). Trimming shortened V by 6 bases and J by 3 bases, and 9 bases separated the two germline ends. This CDR3 spans 13 amino acids. The CDR3 bases are TGTGCCAGCAGGCGGATGGTCAATCAGCCCCAGCATTTT. This encodes CASRRMVNQPQHF.

This sequence joins TRBV9 and TRBJ2-3; D perhaps matches TRBD2 (6 bases). V was pared by 3 bases and J by 3 bases, with 20 bases between. CDR1 and CDR2 from the germline V gene are SGDLS and YYNGEE. The CDR3 spans 17 residues. DNA of the CDR3: TGTGCCAGCAGCGGATCAAGGGCTAGCGTTGGAACAGATACGCAGTATTTT. Encoded protein: CASSGSRASVGTDTQYF. The full variable domain, completed using reference TRBV9 and TRBJ2-3, is DSGVTQTPKHLITATGQRVTLRCSPRSGDLSVYWYQQSLDQGLQFLIQYYNGEERAKGNILERFSAQQFPDLHSELNLSSLELGDSALYFCASSGSRASVGTDTQYFGPGTRLTVL.

The chain recombines TRBV5-1 with TRBJ2-1, with D possibly TRBD1 on 6 matching bases. The CDR3 is 12 amino acids. Germline V CDR1 and CDR2: SGHRS, YFSETQ. V was pared by 4 bases and J by 6 bases, with 8 bases between. DNA for the CDR3: TGCGCCAGCAGCAACAGGGCCAATGAGCAGTTCTTC. This gives the protein CASSNRANEQFF.

The rearrangement links TRBV6-1 to TRBJ2-7; a weak D match, TRBD2 (6 bases). The CDR3 loop spans 14 amino acids. Germline values: CDR1 MNHNS, CDR2 SASEGT. V was shortened by 8 bases and J by 3 bases, with 17 bases between the two germline ends. The CDR3 region is CASRRGSPVYEQYF. The CDR3 nucleotides read TGTGCCAGCCGTCGGGGGTCGCCTGTCTACGAGCAGTACTTC.

The rearrangement joins TRBV19 to TRBJ2-3; D perhaps matches TRBD2 (6 bases). The CDR3 is 14 residues long. Germline V lookup: CDR1 LNHDA, CDR2 SQIVND (reference sequence). V was cut by 6 bases and J by 5 bases, with 15 bases left in between. This CDR3 reads CASSPSGGGDTQYF. The CDR3 region has the DNA TGTGCCAGTAGCCCAAGTGGGGGAGGAGATACGCAGTATTTT.

The chain couples TRBV5-1 to TRBJ2-5, with a weak D call TRBD1 (6 bases). V lost 4 bases to trimming and J lost 2 bases, with 12 bases between them. The CDR3 is made up of 14 amino acids. Germline CDR1 reads SGHRS; CDR2 reads YFSETQ. CDR3 sequence: CASSQGTAQETQYF. The CDR3 nucleotides read TGCGCCAGCAGCCAGGGGACGGCGCAAGAGACCCAGTACTTC.

This sequence joins TRBV18 and TRBJ1-3; 7 bases align to TRBD1. The germline CDR1 and CDR2 sequences are KGHSH and LQKENI. The V gene end was trimmed by 3 bases and the J gene end by 0 bases; junction bases not matched to a gene: 5. The length of the CDR3 is 16 residues. The CDR3 DNA reads TGTGCCAGCTCACCCGAGACAGGGAGCTCTGGAAACACCATATATTTT. Its protein product is CASSPETGSSGNTIYF.

This chain links TRBV11-3 with TRBJ2-7, with TRBD2 as a possible D gene (5 bases). Trimming removed 4 bases at V and 4 bases at J, with 11 bases between. CDR1 SGHNT and CDR2 YENEEA come from the germline V gene. The CDR3 length is 13 residues. CDR3 nucleotide sequence: TGTGCCAGCAGCTCTTTCACGGGGTACGAGCAGTACTTC. It yields the protein CASSSFTGYEQYF.

The chain is built from TRBV27 and TRBJ1-5; no reliable D call. Trimming shortened V by 6 bases and J by 7 bases, and 10 bases separated the two germline ends. The CDR3 extends over 12 amino acids. The germline V gene has CDR1 MNHEY and CDR2 SMNVEV (reference sequence). CDR3: CASRNPLQPQHF. CDR3 bases: TGTGCCAGCAGGAACCCTCTGCAGCCCCAGCATTTT.

This clone has a single count. The chain is built from TRBV6-6 and TRBJ1-2, with D tentatively TRBD1 (5 bases). CDR3 length: 12 amino acids. The V end lost 7 bases, the J end lost 8 bases, and 14 bases lay between the germline ends. CDR1 is MNHNY and CDR2 is SVGAGI in the germline V gene (reference sequence). The CDR3 region has the DNA TGTGCCAGCACCCTCGGGGGGTCAGGCTACACCTTC. Protein sequence: CASTLGGSGYTF.

This sequence joins TRBV10-3 and TRBJ2-1, with 7 positions matching TRBD1. V shed 6 bases, J shed 1 base, and the junction held 3 bases outside the gene matches. This CDR3 has 14 residues. Germline V lookup: CDR1 ENHRY, CDR2 SYGVKD. CDR3 DNA: TGTGCCATCAGCTTGGGACAGTCCTACAATGAGCAGTTCTTC. Translated: CAISLGQSYNEQFF.

This clone has more than one count but fewer than ten. This chain uses TRBV29-1 with TRBJ2-2, with a weak D call TRBD1 (7 bases). CDR1 is SQVTM, CDR2 ANQGSEA, per germline. V lost 7 bases to trimming and J lost 6 bases, with 15 bases between them. The CDR3 runs to 13 residues. The DNA for the CDR3 is TGCAGCGCCCAGGGGGGTTCGGCCGGGGAGCTGTTTTTT. Translation: CSAQGGSAGELFF.

V gene TRBV10-3 combines with J gene TRBJ1-6; 9 bases fit TRBD1. This CDR3 contains 15 residues. Germline V lookup: CDR1 ENHRY, CDR2 SYGVKD. Germline trimming cut 6 bases from V and 8 bases from J; bases unmatched to any gene: 8. The CDR3 protein is CAISPGQGGDSPLHF. The CDR3 DNA reads as TGTGCCATCAGCCCGGGACAGGGAGGAGATTCACCCCTCCACTTT.

V and J are TRBV6-5 and TRBJ2-2; D is uncertain. The CDR3 is 12 residues long. Germline lookup yields CDR1 MNHEY and CDR2 SVGAGI. V lost 6 bases and J lost 1, with 3 bases in between. In nucleotides, the CDR3 is TGTGCCAGCAGGGAGAACACCGGGGAGCTGTTTTTT. Its translation is CASRENTGELFF.

The rearrangement joins TRBV6-6 to TRBJ1-1; D is perhaps TRBD1 (6 bases). V lost 6 bases to trimming and J lost 5 bases, with 19 bases between them. CDR1 MNHNY and CDR2 SVGAGI come from the germline V gene (reference sequence). This CDR3 comprises 15 residues. CDR3 in DNA: TGTGCCAGCAGGCACGGGGGGGGGCAGTCGACTGAAGCTTTCTTT. Its translation is CASRHGGGQSTEAFF.

The rearrangement links TRBV5-1 to TRBJ2-7, with D tentatively TRBD2 (5 bases). The CDR3 has 13 residues. V was shortened by 4 bases and J by 6 bases, with 14 bases between the two germline ends. Germline lookup yields CDR1 SGHRS and CDR2 YFSETQ. The CDR3 sequence: CASSIYRGTEQYF. Here the CDR3 DNA reads TGCGCCAGCAGCATCTATCGGGGTACCGAGCAGTACTTC.

The chain has TRBV9 and TRBJ2-7, with 11 positions matching TRBD1. This CDR3 region has 15 residues. V dropped 1 base and J dropped 2; count of bases not matched to a gene: 2. The germline V gene has CDR1 SGDLS and CDR2 YYNGEE. Written as DNA, the CDR3 is TGTGCCAGCAGCGTAAGGACAGGGGGCGCCTACGAGCAGTACTTC. Translation: CASSVRTGGAYEQYF.

The gene calls are TRBV27 and TRBJ2-7, with D unresolved. V shed 6 bases and J shed 3 bases, with 9 bases lying between them. Germline CDR1 MNHEY, CDR2 SMNVEV (reference sequence). The CDR3 consists of 12 residues. CDR3 region: CASRSPFYEQYF. DNA of the CDR3: TGTGCCAGCAGGTCACCTTTCTACGAGCAGTACTTC.

The chain has TRBV7-9 and TRBJ2-1, with TRBD1 as a possible D gene (7 bases). Looked up from germline, CDR1 is SEHNR and CDR2 is FQNEAQ (reference sequence). This CDR3 has 15 amino acids. V shed 1 base and J shed 6 bases, with 13 bases lying between them. The CDR3 region is CASSLVEGAVNEQFF. The CDR3 DNA sequence: TGTGCCAGCAGCTTAGTGGAGGGGGCGGTCAATGAGCAGTTCTTC.

The rearrangement joins TRBV27 to TRBJ1-1; TRBD1 matches at 10 bases. CDR3 length: 14 residues. The germline V gene encodes CDR1 MNHEY and CDR2 SMNVEV (reference sequence). V lost 2 bases, J lost 5 bases, and 2 bases stayed unmatched. For the CDR3, the DNA is TGTGCCAGCAGTTTAAGACAGGGGGCTACTGAAGCTTTCTTT. Its translation: CASSLRQGATEAFF.

This chain connects TRBV6-6 to TRBJ1-1; D gene ambiguous. From germline, CDR1 is MNHNY and CDR2 SVGAGI (reference sequence). The CDR3 consists of 12 residues. As DNA, the CDR3 is TGTATCCTAGGGCCGCTCGGCACTGAAGCTTTCTTT. Translating gives CILGPLGTEAFF.